This T cell receptor (beta chain) was retrieved from a study of blood T cell repertoires in COVID-19. Across the whole study: Acute and convalescent COVID-19 specimens originated in the United States, Italy and Spain. T cells, B-cell-depleted T cells, or PBMCs supplied cDNA or gDNA.

In its sample, this clone was seen once. There are 18 residues in the CDR3. V was clipped by 2 bases and J by 4 bases; unmatched bases: 14. Germline values: CDR1 SGDLS, CDR2 YYNGEE. In the study's own analysis: Amplification of reference gene primers provided the estimated nucleated cell counts. Sequencing used immunoSEQ multiplex PCR; TCRdb keeps in-frame clones, though not all of them. The V and J calls and clone size are taken from that table; D and trimming were inferred from the DNA. The sample lists tens of thousands of clones; approximately 90% were seen once. This receptor was obtained from a human donor with active COVID-19. The donor label of this sample is uncertain. V is TRBV9 and J is TRBJ2-5; 10 nucleotides agree with TRBD2. Sequenced sample: peripheral blood. CDR3 residues: CASSVHGTSEFLRETQYF. CDR3 nucleotides: TGTGCCAGCAGCGTGCACGGGACTAGCGAATTTCTTAGAGAGACCCAGTACTTC.